This entry describes one T cell receptor (beta chain). What it recognizes is unknown. The record originates from a study of cytomegalovirus exposure and HLA in healthy donors. Study-wide results and caveats: In vitro work confirmed that three CMV-associated chains recognize CMV antigens. Most TCR sequences showed up rarely, but some public TCRs showed up in many donors.

Donors had nominal health at sampling but likely had unrecorded immune exposures. PCR involved 60 Vbeta and 13 Jbeta primers. TCRdb keeps only in-frame clones here, not all; method: immunoSEQ multiplex PCR. The repertoire holds more than 100,000 clones, with 64% as singletons. The CDR3 loop spans 15 amino acids. The ends lost 6 bases at V and 5 bases at J; junction bases unmatched: 8. Per germline, CDR1 SNHLY and CDR2 FYNNEI. V and J are TRBV2 and TRBJ1-5, with 9 bases identical to TRBD1. This TCR was sampled from a woman in her forties in good health and CMV-seronegative. The sequencing input was PBMCs. The CDR3 sequence is CASSAGTGNHQPQHF. The DNA of the CDR3 is TGTGCCAGCAGCGCCGGGACAGGGAACCATCAGCCCCAGCATTTT.